This T cell receptor (beta chain) was captured in a study of CD8 T cells in Susac syndrome. The trim removed 4 bases at V and 5 bases at J, leaving 4 bases unmatched. CDR3 size: 12 residues. The germline gives CDR1 SQVTM, CDR2 ANQGSEA. RNA, at about 0.5 to 1 ug, was reverse transcribed with random hexamers. The TCR beta CDR3 was amplified by immunoSEQ multiplex PCR across 54 Vbeta, 13 Jbeta. A single record per CDR3 protein comes from TCRdb applying MiXCR to the immunoSEQ multiplex PCR reads. The table has approximately 110,000 distinct CDR3 sequences, roughly 95% seen once. CD8+ and CD4+ T cells circulating in blood were sequenced for TCR beta. Healthy donors were controls matched for age and sex. Negative isolation was applied to CD8+ and CD4+ T cells, and FACS enrichment was applied to TEMRA cells.

The chain uses TRBV29-1 and TRBJ2-5; TRBD1 agrees at 7 bases. Sequenced material: CD4+ T cells from PBMCs. The source of this sequence is a human donor in good health. In DNA form, the CDR3 reads TGCAGCGTTGTCCAGGGACAGGAGACCCAGTACTTC. Translating gives CSVVQGQETQYF.